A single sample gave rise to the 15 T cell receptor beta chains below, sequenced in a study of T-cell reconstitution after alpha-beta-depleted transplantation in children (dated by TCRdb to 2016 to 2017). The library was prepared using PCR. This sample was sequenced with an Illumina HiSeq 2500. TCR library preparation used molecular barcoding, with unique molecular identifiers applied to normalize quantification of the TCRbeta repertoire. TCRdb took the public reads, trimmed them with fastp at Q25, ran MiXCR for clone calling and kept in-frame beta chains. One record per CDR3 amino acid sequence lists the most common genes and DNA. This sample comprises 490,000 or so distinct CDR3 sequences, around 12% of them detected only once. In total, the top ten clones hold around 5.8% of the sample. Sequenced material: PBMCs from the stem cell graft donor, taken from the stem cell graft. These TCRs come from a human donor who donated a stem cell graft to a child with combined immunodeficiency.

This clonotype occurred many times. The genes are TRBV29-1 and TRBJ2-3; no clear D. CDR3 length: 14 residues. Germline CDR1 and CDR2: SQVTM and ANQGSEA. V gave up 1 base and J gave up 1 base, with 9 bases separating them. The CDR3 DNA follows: TGCAGCGTTGAAGGGGGAATCGGCACAGATACGCAGTATTTT. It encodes CSVEGGIGTDTQYF.

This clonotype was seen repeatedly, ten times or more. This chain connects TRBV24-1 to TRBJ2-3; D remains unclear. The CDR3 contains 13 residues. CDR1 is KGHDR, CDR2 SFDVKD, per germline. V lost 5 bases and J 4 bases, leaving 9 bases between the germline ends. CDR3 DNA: TGTGCCACCAGTGGATGGGCCGCAGATACGCAGTATTTT. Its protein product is CATSGWAADTQYF.

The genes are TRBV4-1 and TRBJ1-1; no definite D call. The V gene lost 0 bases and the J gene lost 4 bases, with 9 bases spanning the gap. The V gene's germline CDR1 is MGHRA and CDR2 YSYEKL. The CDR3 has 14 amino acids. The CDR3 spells CASSQDPGPTEAFF. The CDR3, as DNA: TGCGCCAGCAGCCAAGACCCGGGTCCCACTGAAGCTTTCTTT.

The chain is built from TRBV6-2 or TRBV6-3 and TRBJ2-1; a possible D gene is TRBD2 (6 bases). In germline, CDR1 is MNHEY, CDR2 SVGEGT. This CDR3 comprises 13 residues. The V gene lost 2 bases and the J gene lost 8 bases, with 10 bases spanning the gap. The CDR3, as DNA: TGTGCCAGCAGTTACGGGGGGACGGATGAGCAGTTCTTC. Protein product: CASSYGGTDEQFF.

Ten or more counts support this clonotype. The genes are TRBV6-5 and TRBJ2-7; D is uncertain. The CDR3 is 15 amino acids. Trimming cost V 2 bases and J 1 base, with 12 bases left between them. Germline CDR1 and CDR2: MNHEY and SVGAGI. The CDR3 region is CASSYKQSESYEQYF. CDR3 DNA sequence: TGTGCCAGCAGTTACAAGCAGAGCGAGTCCTACGAGCAGTACTTC.

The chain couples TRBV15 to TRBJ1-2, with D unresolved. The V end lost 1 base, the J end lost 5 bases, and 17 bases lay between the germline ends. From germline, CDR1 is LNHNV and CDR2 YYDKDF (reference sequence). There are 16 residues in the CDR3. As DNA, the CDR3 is TGTGCCACCAGCAGAGCCGCCGCTTATGGGTCATATGGCTACACCTTC. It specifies CATSRAAAYGSYGYTF.

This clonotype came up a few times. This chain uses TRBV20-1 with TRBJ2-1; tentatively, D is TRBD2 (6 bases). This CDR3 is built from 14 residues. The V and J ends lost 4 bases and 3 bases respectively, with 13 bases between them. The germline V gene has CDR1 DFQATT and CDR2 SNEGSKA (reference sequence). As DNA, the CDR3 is TGCAGTGCTATCCCGACTAGTATCTACAATGAGCAGTTCTTC. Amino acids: CSAIPTSIYNEQFF.

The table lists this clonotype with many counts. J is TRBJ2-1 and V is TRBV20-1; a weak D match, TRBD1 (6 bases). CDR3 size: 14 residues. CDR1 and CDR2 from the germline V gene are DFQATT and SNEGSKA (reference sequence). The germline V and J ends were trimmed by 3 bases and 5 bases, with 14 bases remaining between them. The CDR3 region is CSASYREAHNEQFF. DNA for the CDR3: TGCAGTGCTAGCTACAGGGAAGCCCACAATGAGCAGTTCTTC.

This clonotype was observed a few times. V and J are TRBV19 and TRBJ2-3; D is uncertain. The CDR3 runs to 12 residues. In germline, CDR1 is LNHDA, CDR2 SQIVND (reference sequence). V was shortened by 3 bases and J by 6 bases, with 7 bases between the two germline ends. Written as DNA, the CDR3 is TGTGCCAGTAGTATCGAGAAGGATACGCAGTATTTT. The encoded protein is CASSIEKDTQYF.

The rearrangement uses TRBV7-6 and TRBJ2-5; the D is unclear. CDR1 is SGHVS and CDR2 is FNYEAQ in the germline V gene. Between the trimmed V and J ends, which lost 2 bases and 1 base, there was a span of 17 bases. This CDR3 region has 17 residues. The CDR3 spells CASSLTPQELFQETQYF. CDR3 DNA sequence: TGTGCCAGCAGCTTAACCCCCCAGGAGTTATTCCAAGAGACCCAGTACTTC.

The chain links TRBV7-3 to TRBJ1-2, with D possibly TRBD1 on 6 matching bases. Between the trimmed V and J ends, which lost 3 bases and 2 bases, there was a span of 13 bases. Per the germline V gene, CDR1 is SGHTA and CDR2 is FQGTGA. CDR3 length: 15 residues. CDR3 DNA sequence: TGTGCCAGCAGCTTCGACGCCAGGGGCAACTATGGCTACACCTTC. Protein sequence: CASSFDARGNYGYTF. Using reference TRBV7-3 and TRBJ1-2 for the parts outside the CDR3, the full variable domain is GAGVSQTPSNKVTEKGKYVELRCDPISGHTALYWYRQSLGQGPEFLIYFQGTGAADDSGLPNDRFFAVRPEGSVSTLKIQRTERGDSAVYLCASSFDARGNYGYTFGSGTRLTVV.

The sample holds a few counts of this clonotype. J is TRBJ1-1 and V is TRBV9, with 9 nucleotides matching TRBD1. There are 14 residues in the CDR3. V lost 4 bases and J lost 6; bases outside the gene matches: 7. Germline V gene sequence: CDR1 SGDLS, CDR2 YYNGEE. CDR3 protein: CASSPRGQGSEAFF. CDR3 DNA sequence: TGTGCCAGCAGCCCCCGAGGACAGGGGTCTGAAGCTTTCTTT.

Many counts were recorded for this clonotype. In DNA, the CDR3 is TGCAGTGCTAGAGTCGGGGCCCTTTGGGAGACCCAGTACTTC. Protein product: CSARVGALWETQYF. The chain employs TRBV20-1 and TRBJ2-5, with D perhaps TRBD1 or TRBD2 (5 bases each). Trimming took off 1 base at V and 5 bases at J, with 14 bases between the two ends. The CDR3 runs 14 residues. Per the germline V gene, CDR1 is DFQATT and CDR2 is SNEGSKA (reference sequence).

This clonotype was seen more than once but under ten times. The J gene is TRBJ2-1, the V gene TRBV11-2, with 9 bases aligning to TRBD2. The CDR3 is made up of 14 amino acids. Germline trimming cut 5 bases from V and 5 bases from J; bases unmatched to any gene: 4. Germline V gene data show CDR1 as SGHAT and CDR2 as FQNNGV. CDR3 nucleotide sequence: TGTGCCAGCAGCGTCGGACTAGCGAACAATGAGCAGTTCTTC. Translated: CASSVGLANNEQFF.

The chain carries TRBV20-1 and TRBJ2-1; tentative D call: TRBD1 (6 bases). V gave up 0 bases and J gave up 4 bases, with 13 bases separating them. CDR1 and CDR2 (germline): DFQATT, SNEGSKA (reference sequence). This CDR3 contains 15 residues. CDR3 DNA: TGCAGTGCTAGAGATCTCTGGGGGCATTACAATGAGCAGTTCTTC. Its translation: CSARDLWGHYNEQFF.